The next 14 T cell receptor beta chains were all read from a single sample in a study of blood T cell repertoires in COVID-19. Data came from immunoSEQ multiplex PCR; TCRdb stores just in-frame clones and leaves some out. Of approximately 260,000 clones in the sample, roughly 85% are singletons; the top ten hold approximately 11%. Sequencing input: peripheral blood. Receptors were obtained from a woman in her seventies with acute or convalescent COVID-19.

The DNA for the CDR3 is TGCAGTGCTGCCCGTCGGGCTGAAGCTTTCTTT. Amino acid sequence: CSAARRAEAFF. V gene TRBV20-1 combines with J gene TRBJ1-1; no definite D call. Germline assignment: CDR1 DFQATT and CDR2 SNEGSKA (reference sequence). The CDR3 sequence is 11 residues long. V shed 5 bases and J shed 6 bases, with 10 bases lying between them.

This clone came up a few times. The V and J genes are TRBV5-4 and TRBJ2-2; TRBD1 matches at 10 bases. V shed 4 bases, J shed 7 bases, and the junction held 10 bases outside the gene matches. The CDR3 consists of 16 residues. Germline assignment: CDR1 SGHNT and CDR2 YYREEE (reference sequence). The CDR3 bases are TGTGCCAGCAGCCTCCCGGGACAGGGGTCAAACGGGGAGCTGTTTTTT. Amino acids: CASSLPGQGSNGELFF.

The V and J genes are TRBV15 and TRBJ1-2, with D possibly matching TRBD1 (5 bases). Germline-derived CDR1 and CDR2 are LNHNV and YYDKDF (reference sequence). This CDR3 has 14 residues. Trimming removed 1 base from V and 3 bases from J, with 9 bases in between. This CDR3 is CATSRGRGYYGYTF. CDR3 coding DNA: TGTGCCACCAGCAGAGGTCGGGGGTACTATGGCTACACCTTC.

V and J are TRBV7-5 and TRBJ2-7; the table calls TRBD2, which could not be checked here. TRBV7-5 is shown as a pseudogene. This CDR3 has 19 amino acids. CDR3 region: CVRSLLPGLGTPSSYEQYF. The CDR3 bases are TGTGTCAGAAGCTTACTTCCGGGACTAGGTACCCCAAGCTCCTACGAGCAGTACTTC.

The rearrangement uses TRBV7-6 and TRBJ2-3, with 8 bases identical to TRBD1. Germline lookup yields CDR1 SGHVS and CDR2 FNYEAQ. V dropped 4 bases and J dropped 6; count of bases not matched to a gene: 9. The length of the CDR3 is 15 residues. The CDR3 sequence is CASSSRQGSFDTQYF. The CDR3 region has the DNA TGTGCCAGCAGCTCGCGACAGGGGTCATTCGATACGCAGTATTTT. The complete variable domain, with remaining parts taken from reference TRBV7-6 and TRBJ2-3, reads GAGVSQSPRYKVTKRGQDVALRCDPISGHVSLYWYRQALGQGPEFLTYFNYEAQQDKSGLPNDRFSAERPEGSISTLTIQRTEQRDSAMYRCASSSRQGSFDTQYFGPGTRLTVL.

The genes are TRBV5-4 and TRBJ2-2; 11 bases align to TRBD2. Trimming removed 0 bases from V and 1 base from J; junction bases left unmatched: 8. The CDR3 extends over 19 amino acids. Germline CDR1 is SGHNT and CDR2 is YYREEE (reference sequence). The CDR3: CASSLVASGGRVNTGELFF. DNA for the CDR3: TGTGCCAGCAGCTTGGTGGCTAGCGGGGGGCGGGTGAACACCGGGGAGCTGTTTTTT.

The rearrangement joins TRBV19 to TRBJ1-5; D is ambiguous. Germline V gene data show CDR1 as LNHDA and CDR2 as SQIVND (reference sequence). The CDR3 totals 14 residues. Trimming stripped 5 bases from V and 2 bases from J, with 10 bases between. DNA for the CDR3: TGTGCCAGTAGTGAGGGAAGCGGCAATCAGCCCCAGCATTTT. This sequence encodes CASSEGSGNQPQHF.

In its sample, this clone was seen a few times. The chain recombines TRBV10-3 with TRBJ1-2, with D tentatively TRBD1 (6 bases). Trimming cost V 7 bases and J 6 bases, with 15 bases left between them. Germline CDR1 ENHRY, CDR2 SYGVKD. The CDR3 sequence is 13 residues long. The CDR3 DNA sequence: TGTGCCATCACCAAATGGGCAGGGGATGGCTACACCTTC. Translated, it gives CAITKWAGDGYTF.

This chain uses TRBV10-3 with TRBJ2-1; 13 nucleotides line up with TRBD2. Germline V gene lookup returns CDR1 ENHRY and CDR2 SYGVKD. This CDR3 is 15 amino acids long. With V trimmed by 5 bases and J by 8 bases, 6 bases remained unmatched. The CDR3 is CAISQLLAGGDEQFF. The CDR3 region has the DNA TGTGCCATCAGTCAACTACTAGCGGGGGGGGATGAGCAGTTCTTC.

The V and J genes are TRBV21-1 and TRBJ2-5; the table's D gene call, TRBD2, was not cross checked with the DNA. TRBV21-1 is designated a pseudogene. CDR3 length: 16 amino acids. The CDR3 is CASSKVGWDCLGTQYF. CDR3 DNA sequence: TGTGCCAGCAGCAAAGTGGGTTGGGACTGTCTTGGGACCCAGTACTTC.

The chain combines TRBV5-6 with TRBJ2-6; 9 positions match TRBD1. Germline lookup yields CDR1 SGHDT and CDR2 YYEEEE. The V and J ends lost 4 bases and 2 bases, in that order; junction bases with no gene match: 4. This CDR3 contains 16 residues. The CDR3 spells CASSPGTGTGANVLTF. The DNA of the CDR3 is TGTGCCAGCAGCCCGGGGACAGGGACTGGGGCCAACGTCCTGACTTTC. The full variable domain, its missing parts supplied by reference TRBV5-6 and TRBJ2-6, is DAGVTQSPTHLIKTRGQQVTLRCSPKSGHDTVSWYQQALGQGPQFIFQYYEEEERQRGNFPDRFSGHQFPNYSSELNVNALLLGDSALYLCASSPGTGTGANVLTFGAGSRLTVL.

The chain recombines TRBV4-2 with TRBJ1-2; 10 positions agree with TRBD1. The CDR3 extends over 18 amino acids. Germline V gene lookup returns CDR1 LGHNA and CDR2 YNFKEQ. The J segment lost 8 bases and the V segment lost 4 bases, leaving 19 bases of the junction unmatched. CDR3 nucleotides: TGTGCCAGCAGCCGAGCACCGGGACAGGGGAACACCCCCGGAGGCTACACCTTC. This translates into CASSRAPGQGNTPGGYTF.

This clone was found once. The CDR3 sequence: CASAIGSNTEAFF. The CDR3, as DNA: TGTGCTAGCGCGATCGGTAGTAACACTGAAGCTTTCTTT. This rearrangement joins TRBV12-5 to TRBJ1-1; no definite D call. The CDR3 totals 13 residues. Trimming took 9 bases from V and 2 from J, leaving 13 bases between them. CDR1 LGHNT and CDR2 FRNRAP come from the germline V gene.

The chain joins TRBV19 to TRBJ1-1; no definite D call. CDR3 size: 15 residues. Deletions cut 7 bases from V and 1 base from J, with 16 bases between. The germline CDR1 and CDR2 sequences are LNHDA and SQIVND (reference sequence). The CDR3 region is CASIAPTHGNTEAFF. The DNA of the CDR3 is TGTGCCAGTATCGCCCCTACCCATGGGAACACTGAAGCTTTCTTT.